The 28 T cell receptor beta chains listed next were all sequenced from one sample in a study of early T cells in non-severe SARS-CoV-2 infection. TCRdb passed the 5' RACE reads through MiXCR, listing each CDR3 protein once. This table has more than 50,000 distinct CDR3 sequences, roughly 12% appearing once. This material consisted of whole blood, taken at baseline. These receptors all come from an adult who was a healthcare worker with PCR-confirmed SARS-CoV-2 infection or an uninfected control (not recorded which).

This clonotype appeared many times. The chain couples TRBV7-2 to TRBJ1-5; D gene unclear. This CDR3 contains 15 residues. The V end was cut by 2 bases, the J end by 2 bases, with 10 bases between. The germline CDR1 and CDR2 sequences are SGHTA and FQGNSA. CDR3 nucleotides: TGTGCCAGCAGCTTACGGGATGGGGGCAATCAGCCCCAGCATTTT. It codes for CASSLRDGGNQPQHF.

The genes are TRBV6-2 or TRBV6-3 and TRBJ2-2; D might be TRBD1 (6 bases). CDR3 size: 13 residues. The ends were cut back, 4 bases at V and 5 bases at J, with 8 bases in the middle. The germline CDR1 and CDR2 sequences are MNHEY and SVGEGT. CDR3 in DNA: TGTGCCAGCAGTTTGGGACAAACCGGGGAGCTGTTTTTT. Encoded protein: CASSLGQTGELFF.

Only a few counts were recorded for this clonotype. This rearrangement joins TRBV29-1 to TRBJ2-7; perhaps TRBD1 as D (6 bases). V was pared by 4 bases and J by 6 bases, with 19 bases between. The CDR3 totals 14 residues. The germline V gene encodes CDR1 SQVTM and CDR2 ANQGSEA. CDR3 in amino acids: CSVATGTSLSEQYF. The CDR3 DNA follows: TGCAGCGTTGCAACCGGGACAAGCCTCTCCGAGCAGTACTTC.

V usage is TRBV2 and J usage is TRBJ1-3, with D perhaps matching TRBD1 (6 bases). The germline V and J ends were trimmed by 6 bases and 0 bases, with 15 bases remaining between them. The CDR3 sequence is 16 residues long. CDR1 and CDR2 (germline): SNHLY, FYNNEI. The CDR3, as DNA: TGTGCCAGCAGAAAACTCCCAGGGGACTCTGGAAACACCATATATTTT. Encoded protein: CASRKLPGDSGNTIYF.

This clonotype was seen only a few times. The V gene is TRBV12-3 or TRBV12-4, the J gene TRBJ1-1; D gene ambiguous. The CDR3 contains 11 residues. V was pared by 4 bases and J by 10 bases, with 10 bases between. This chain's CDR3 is CASSSTSGAFF. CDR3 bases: TGTGCCAGCAGTTCAACTTCGGGAGCTTTCTTT.

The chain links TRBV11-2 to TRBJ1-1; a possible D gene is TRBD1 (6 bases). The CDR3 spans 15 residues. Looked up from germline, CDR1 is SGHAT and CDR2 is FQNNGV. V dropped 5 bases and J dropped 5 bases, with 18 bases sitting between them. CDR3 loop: CASSLRAGRGTEAFF. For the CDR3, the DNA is TGTGCCAGCAGCCTAAGGGCAGGGAGGGGGACTGAAGCTTTCTTT.

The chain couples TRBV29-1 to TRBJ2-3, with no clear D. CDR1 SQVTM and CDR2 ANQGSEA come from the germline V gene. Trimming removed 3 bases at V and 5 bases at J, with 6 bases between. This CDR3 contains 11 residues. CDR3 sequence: CSVDWGDTQYF. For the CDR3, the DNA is TGCAGCGTTGACTGGGGAGATACGCAGTATTTT.

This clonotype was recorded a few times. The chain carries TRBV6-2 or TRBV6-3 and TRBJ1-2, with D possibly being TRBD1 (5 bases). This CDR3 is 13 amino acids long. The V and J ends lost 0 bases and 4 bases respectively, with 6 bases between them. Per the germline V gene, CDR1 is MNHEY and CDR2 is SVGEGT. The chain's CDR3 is CASSYSQGYGYTF. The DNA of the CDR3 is TGTGCCAGCAGTTACTCCCAGGGCTATGGCTACACCTTC.

CDR3 residues: CSARGASTEAFF. CDR3 in DNA: TGCAGTGCTAGAGGGGCGTCGACTGAAGCTTTCTTT. V is TRBV20-1 and J is TRBJ1-1; D gene uncertain. This CDR3 has 12 amino acids. Trimming took off 1 base at V and 5 bases at J, with 8 bases between the two ends. CDR1 is DFQATT and CDR2 is SNEGSKA in the germline V gene (reference sequence).

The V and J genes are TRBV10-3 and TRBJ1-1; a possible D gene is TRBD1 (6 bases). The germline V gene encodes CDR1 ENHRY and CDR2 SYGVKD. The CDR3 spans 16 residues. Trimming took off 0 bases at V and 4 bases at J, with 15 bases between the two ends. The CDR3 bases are TGTGCCATCAGTGAGTCGAACGCTCCCAGGGGCACTGAAGCTTTCTTT. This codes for CAISESNAPRGTEAFF.

CDR3 protein: CASSFAGGDYEQYF. CDR3 DNA: TGTGCCAGCAGTTTCGCGGGAGGGGACTACGAGCAGTACTTC. This rearrangement joins TRBV27 to TRBJ2-7; 9 bases are shared with TRBD2. This CDR3 has 14 amino acids. Germline V gene sequence: CDR1 MNHEY, CDR2 SMNVEV (reference sequence). The V gene end was trimmed by 3 bases and the J gene end by 3 bases; junction bases not matched to a gene: 3.

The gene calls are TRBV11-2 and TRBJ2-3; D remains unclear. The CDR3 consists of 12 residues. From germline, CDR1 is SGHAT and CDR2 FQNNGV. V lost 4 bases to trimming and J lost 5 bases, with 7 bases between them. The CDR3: CASSSRLDTQYF. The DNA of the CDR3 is TGTGCCAGCAGCTCAAGACTAGATACGCAGTATTTT.

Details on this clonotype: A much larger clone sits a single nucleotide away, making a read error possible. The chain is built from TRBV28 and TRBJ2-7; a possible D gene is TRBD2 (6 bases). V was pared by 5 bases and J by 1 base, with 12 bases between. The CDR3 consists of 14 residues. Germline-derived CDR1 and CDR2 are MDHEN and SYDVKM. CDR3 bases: TGTGCCAGCAGTCGACTAGTGGGGTCCTACGAGCAGTACTTC. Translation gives CASSRLVGSYEQYF.

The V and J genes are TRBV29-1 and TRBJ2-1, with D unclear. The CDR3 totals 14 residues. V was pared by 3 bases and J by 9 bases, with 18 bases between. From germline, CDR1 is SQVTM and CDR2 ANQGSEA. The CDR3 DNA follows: TGCAGCGTTGAGGTAGGGTTTGAAGTTGGTGAGCAGTTCTTC. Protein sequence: CSVEVGFEVGEQFF.

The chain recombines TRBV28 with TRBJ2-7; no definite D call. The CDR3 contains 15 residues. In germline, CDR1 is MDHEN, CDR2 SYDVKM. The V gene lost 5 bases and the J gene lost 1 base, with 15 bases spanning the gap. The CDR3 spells CASSPQLGESYEQYF. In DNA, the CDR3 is TGTGCCAGCAGTCCCCAGTTGGGCGAGTCCTACGAGCAGTACTTC. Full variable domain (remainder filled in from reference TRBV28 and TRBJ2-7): DVKVTQSSRYLVKRTGEKVFLECVQDMDHENMFWYRQDPGLGLRLIYFSYDVKMKEKGDIPEGYSVSREKKERFSLILESASTNQTSMYLCASSPQLGESYEQYFGPGTRLTVT.

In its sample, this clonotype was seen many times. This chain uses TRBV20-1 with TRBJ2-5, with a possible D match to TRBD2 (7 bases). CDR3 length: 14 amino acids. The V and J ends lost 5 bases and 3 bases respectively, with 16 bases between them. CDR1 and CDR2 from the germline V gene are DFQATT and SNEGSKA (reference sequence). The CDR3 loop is CSADPRGGKETQYF. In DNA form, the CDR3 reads TGCAGTGCTGATCCCAGGGGAGGGAAAGAGACCCAGTACTTC.

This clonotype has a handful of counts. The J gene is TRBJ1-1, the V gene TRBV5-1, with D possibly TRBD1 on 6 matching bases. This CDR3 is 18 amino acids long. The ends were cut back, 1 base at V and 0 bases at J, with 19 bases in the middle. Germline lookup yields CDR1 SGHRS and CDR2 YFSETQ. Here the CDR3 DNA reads TGCGCCAGCAGCTTGACCCTACAGGGTTCTCTGATGAACACTGAAGCTTTCTTT. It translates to CASSLTLQGSLMNTEAFF.

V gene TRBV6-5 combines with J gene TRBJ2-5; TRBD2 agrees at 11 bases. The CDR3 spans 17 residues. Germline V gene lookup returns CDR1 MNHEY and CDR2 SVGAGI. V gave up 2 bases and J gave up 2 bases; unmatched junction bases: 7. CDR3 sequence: CASSYGLAGGFQETQYF. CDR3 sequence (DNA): TGTGCCAGCAGTTACGGGCTAGCGGGAGGATTTCAAGAGACCCAGTACTTC.

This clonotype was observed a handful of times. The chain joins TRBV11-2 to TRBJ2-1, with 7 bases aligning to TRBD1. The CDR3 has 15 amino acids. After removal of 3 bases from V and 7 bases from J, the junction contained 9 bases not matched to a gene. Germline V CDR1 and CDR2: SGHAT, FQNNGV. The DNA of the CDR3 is TGTGCCAGCAGCTTTTCCGGGACAGTTATAAATGAGCAGTTCTTC. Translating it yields CASSFSGTVINEQFF.

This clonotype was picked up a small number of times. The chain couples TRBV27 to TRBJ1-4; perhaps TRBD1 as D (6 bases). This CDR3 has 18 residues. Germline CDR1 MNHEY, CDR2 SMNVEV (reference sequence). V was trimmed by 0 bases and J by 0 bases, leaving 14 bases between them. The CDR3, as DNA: TGTGCCAGCAGTTTATCGGGGGGCCACTGGCCAACTAATGAAAAACTGTTTTTT. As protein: CASSLSGGHWPTNEKLFF.

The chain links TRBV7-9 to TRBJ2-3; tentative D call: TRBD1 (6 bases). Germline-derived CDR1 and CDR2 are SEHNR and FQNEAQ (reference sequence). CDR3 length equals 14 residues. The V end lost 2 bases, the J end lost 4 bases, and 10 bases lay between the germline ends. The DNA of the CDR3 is TGTGCCAGCAGCTTACAGGGGTCCGCAGATACGCAGTATTTT. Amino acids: CASSLQGSADTQYF.

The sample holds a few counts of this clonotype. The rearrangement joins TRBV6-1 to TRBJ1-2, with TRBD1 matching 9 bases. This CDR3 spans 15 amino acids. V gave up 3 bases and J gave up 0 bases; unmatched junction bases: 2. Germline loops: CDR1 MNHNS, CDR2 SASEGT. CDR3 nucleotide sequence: TGTGCCAGCAGTGAGGGGACAGGGACTAACTATGGCTACACCTTC. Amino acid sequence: CASSEGTGTNYGYTF.

In DNA, the CDR3 is TGTGCCAGCAGCGCTAGCGGGAGGCGGTACGAGCAGTACTTC. Translation: CASSASGRRYEQYF. The chain uses TRBV11-2 and TRBJ2-7, with 11 bases fitting TRBD2. The V gene's germline CDR1 is SGHAT and CDR2 FQNNGV. This CDR3 is built from 14 residues. V shed 5 bases and J 4 bases; nucleotides not matched to a gene: 4.

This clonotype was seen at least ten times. In nucleotides, the CDR3 is TGTGCCAGCAGTGACACGGGACAATCCTACAATGAGCAGTTCTTC. Its translation: CASSDTGQSYNEQFF. The chain employs TRBV6-4 and TRBJ2-1; a possible D gene is TRBD1 (6 bases). Trimming shortened V by 2 bases and J by 1 base, and 9 bases separated the two germline ends. Germline loops: CDR1 MRHNA, CDR2 SNTAGT. This CDR3 contains 15 residues.

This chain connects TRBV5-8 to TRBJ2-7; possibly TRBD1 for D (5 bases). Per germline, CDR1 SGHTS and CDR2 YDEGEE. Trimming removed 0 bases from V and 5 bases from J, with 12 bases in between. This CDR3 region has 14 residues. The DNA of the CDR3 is TGTGCCAGCAGCTTGGGGCAGGGTATGGACGAGCAGTACTTC. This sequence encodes CASSLGQGMDEQYF.

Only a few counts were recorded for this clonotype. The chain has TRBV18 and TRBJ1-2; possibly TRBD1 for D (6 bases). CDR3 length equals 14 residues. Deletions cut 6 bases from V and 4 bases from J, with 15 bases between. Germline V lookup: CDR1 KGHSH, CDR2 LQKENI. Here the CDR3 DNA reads TGTGCCAGCTCGCTATCAGGGGATCCCTATGGCTACACCTTC. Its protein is CASSLSGDPYGYTF.

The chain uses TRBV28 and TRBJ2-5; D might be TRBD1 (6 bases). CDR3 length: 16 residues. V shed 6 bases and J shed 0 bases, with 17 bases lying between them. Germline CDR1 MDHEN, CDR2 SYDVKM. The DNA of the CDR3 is TGTGCCAGCAGGCCGACAGGACTCTTGTACCAAGAGACCCAGTACTTC. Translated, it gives CASRPTGLLYQETQYF.

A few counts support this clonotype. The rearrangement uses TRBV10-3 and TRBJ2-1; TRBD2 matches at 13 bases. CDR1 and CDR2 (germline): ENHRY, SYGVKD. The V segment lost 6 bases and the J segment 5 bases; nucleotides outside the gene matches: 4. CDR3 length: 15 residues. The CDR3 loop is CAIRLAGGPNNEQFF. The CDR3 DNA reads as TGTGCCATCAGACTAGCGGGAGGGCCGAACAATGAGCAGTTCTTC.